Listed here is a single T cell receptor beta chain. The CDR3 contains 14 residues. With V trimmed by 3 bases and J by 0 bases, 2 bases remained unmatched. Germline CDR1 and CDR2: MDHEN and SYDVKM. Assay: immunoSEQ multiplex PCR; the TCRdb copy retains only in-frame clones and omits some. The sample lists about 12,000 clones, around 85% occurring once. These data belong to a study of sequential checkpoint blockade in melanoma. Study information: First-line arms were nivolumab then ipilimumab, or the reverse, randomized 1:1. Each arm's sequence ended with maintenance nivolumab.

As for treatment: randomized to nivolumab then ipilimumab (arm A) or the reverse (arm B). Live CD3+CD8+ CD19− CD56− cells were sorted from PBMCs. This receptor was identified in a human donor with melanoma. Sequencing used CD8+ T cells sorted from blood (inferred from file names), obtained from a patient given nivolumab and ipilimumab in sequence. The V gene is TRBV28, the J gene TRBJ2-7; 7 bases are shared with TRBD1. For the CDR3, the DNA is TGTGCCAGCAGTTTTAGGGGGCTCTCCTACGAGCAGTACTTC. Its translation is CASSFRGLSYEQYF.